The rows below give T cell receptor beta chains drawn from one sample of a study of regulatory T cells in long-lasting Graves disease. TCRdb passed the multiplex PCR reads through MiXCR, listing each CDR3 protein once. The sample consists of hundreds of thousands of distinct CDR3 sequences, 20% to 25% of them appearing once. This specimen consisted of peripheral blood mononuclear cells (PBMCs), obtained when the disease was refractory, from a patient treated with antithyroid drugs. The receptors originated from a female donor with Graves disease. The CDR3 runs from the conserved cysteine through the conserved F or W. A D gene is named only where the DNA matches it firmly. Clone size is not always given. Where it is, it says once, few, many or a class for expanded clones.

D gene	V gene	J gene	clone size	CDR3 DNA	CDR3 protein
-	TRBV19	TRBJ1-1	-	TGTGCCAGTAATCCTACTTGGAACACTGAAGCTTTCTTT	CASNPTWNTEAFF
-	TRBV5-6	TRBJ2-2	-	TGTGCCAGCACGAGGGATGGGTTGAACACCGGGGAGCTGTTTTTT	CASTRDGLNTGELFF
TRBD1	TRBV28	TRBJ2-3	-	TGTGCCAGCACACCAGGGGGTGCTAGCACAGATACGCAGTATTTT	CASTPGGASTDTQYF
TRBD1	TRBV6-1	TRBJ1-2	many	TGTGCCAGCAGTGAACGTCAAGGGGGCGCCCGGGGCTACACCTTC	CASSERQGGARGYTF
-	TRBV28	TRBJ2-7	many	TGTGCCAGCAGTTTATTTAGTATACGTGCGGCGGGAACAGGCGAGCAGTACTTC	CASSLFSIRAAGTGEQYF
TRBD1	TRBV6-1	TRBJ1-6	many	TGTGCCAGCAGGCGGGACAGAAATTCACCCCTCCACTTT	CASRRDRNSPLHF
-	TRBV7-9	TRBJ1-6	few	TGTGCCAGCAGCTCTCAGGGGCTGGAACCCCTCCACTTT	CASSSQGLEPLHF
-	TRBV14	TRBJ1-2	few	TGTGCCAGCAGCCAAGTGGGGGGACGCTATGGCTACACCTTC	CASSQVGGRYGYTF
TRBD1	TRBV30	TRBJ1-5	few	TGTGCCTGGAGCTATGGGACAGGGGGTCAGCCCCAGCATTTT	CAWSYGTGGQPQHF
TRBD1	TRBV3-1	TRBJ1-1	many	TGTGCCAGCAGCGTCGACGCCGGGACAGTGAACACTGAAGCTTTCTTT	CASSVDAGTVNTEAFF
-	TRBV18	TRBJ1-2	many	TGTGCCAGCTCACCAGCCTTGGGCGGCTACACCTTC	CASSPALGGYTF
-	TRBV6-5	TRBJ2-5	-	TGTGCCAGCAGTTACTCTATTTTGGGACGGCAAGACCAAGAGACCCAGTACTTC	CASSYSILGRQDQETQYF
TRBD2	TRBV6-5	TRBJ2-2	-	TGTGCCAGCAGTTACCGTAGCGGGGCGAACACCAGGGAGCTGTTTTTT	CASSYRSGANTRELFF
TRBD2	TRBV27	TRBJ2-7	-	TGTGCCAGCAGTTTCCTAAAAGCGGGAGGAGTCAGCTCCTACGAGCAGTACTTC	CASSFLKAGGVSSYEQYF